These 25 T cell receptor beta chains came from one sample sequenced in a study of blood T cell repertoires in COVID-19. Method: immunoSEQ multiplex PCR; TCRdb's copy keeps in-frame clones and lacks some. The repertoire has over 200,000 clones, about 85% of them found once; the top ten carry 10% to 15%. The sample was peripheral blood. The source of these receptors is a woman aged 18-29 years who had recovered from COVID-19.

This clone was picked up a small number of times. V and J are TRBV5-4 and TRBJ1-5, with D maybe TRBD1 (5 bases). Between the trimmed V and J ends, which lost 2 bases and 4 bases, there was a span of 7 bases. In germline, CDR1 is SGHNT, CDR2 YYREEE (reference sequence). The CDR3 is 13 residues long. The CDR3 is CASSFDSNQPQHF. The CDR3 DNA sequence: TGTGCCAGCAGCTTCGACAGTAATCAGCCCCAGCATTTT.

The chain is built from TRBV30 and TRBJ2-7, with D possibly being TRBD1 (6 bases). This CDR3 is 14 amino acids long. With 0 bases removed from V and 3 bases from J, the gap between germline ends came to 12 bases. Looked up from germline, CDR1 is GTSNPN and CDR2 is SVGIG (reference sequence). This CDR3 is CAWSVLTDSYEQYF. The DNA of the CDR3 is TGTGCCTGGAGTGTCCTCACGGACAGCTACGAGCAGTACTTC.

The chain couples TRBV19 to TRBJ1-2; 7 bases are shared with TRBD1. The germline CDR1 and CDR2 sequences are LNHDA and SQIVND (reference sequence). The CDR3 covers 14 residues. After removal of 5 bases from V and 3 bases from J, the junction contained 6 bases not matched to a gene. CDR3 region: CASSENRGDYGYTF. Here the CDR3 DNA reads TGTGCCAGTAGTGAGAACAGGGGCGACTATGGCTACACCTTC. Variable domain in full (rest from reference TRBV19 and TRBJ1-2): DGGITQSPKYLFRKEGQNVTLSCEQNLNHDAMYWYRQDPGQGLRLIYYSQIVNDFQKGDIAEGYSVSREKKESFPLTVTSAQKNPTAFYLCASSENRGDYGYTFGSGTRLTVV.

The V and J genes are TRBV30 and TRBJ1-6; the match to TRBD1 covers 10 bases. CDR1 is GTSNPN and CDR2 is SVGIG in the germline V gene (reference sequence). V lost 0 bases to trimming and J lost 9 bases; unmatched junction nucleotides: 2. The CDR3 spans 14 residues. The CDR3 DNA sequence: TGTGCCTGGAGTGTATGGACAGGGGGTTCACCCCTCCACTTT. It translates to CAWSVWTGGSPLHF.

This chain joins TRBV9 and TRBJ2-1, with 14 bases aligning to TRBD2. Germline lookup yields CDR1 SGDLS and CDR2 YYNGEE. The junction had 3 bases not matched to a gene; V was cut back by 0 bases and J by 4 bases. The CDR3 is 17 amino acids. CDR3 DNA sequence: TGTGCCAGCAGCGTAGAGGGACTAGCGGGAGTGTACAATGAGCAGTTCTTC. The encoded protein is CASSVEGLAGVYNEQFF. The full variable domain, rest sourced from reference TRBV9 and TRBJ2-1, is DSGVTQTPKHLITATGQRVTLRCSPRSGDLSVYWYQQSLDQGLQFLIQYYNGEERAKGNILERFSAQQFPDLHSELNLSSLELGDSALYFCASSVEGLAGVYNEQFFGPGTRLTVL.

The rearrangement links TRBV7-3 to TRBJ1-1; TRBD1 is a possible D gene (5 bases). V shed 2 bases and J shed 5 bases, with 12 bases lying between them. The CDR3 is made up of 14 amino acids. Per the germline V gene, CDR1 is SGHTA and CDR2 is FQGTGA. The CDR3 loop is CASSLGGVRTEAFF. CDR3 in DNA: TGTGCCAGCAGCTTAGGGGGGGTTCGGACTGAAGCTTTCTTT.

The J gene is TRBJ2-7, the V gene TRBV4-2, with D tentatively TRBD2 (6 bases). Germline loops: CDR1 LGHNA, CDR2 YNFKEQ. This CDR3 has 17 amino acids. The V end was cut by 0 bases, the J end by 6 bases, with 21 bases between. The DNA of the CDR3 is TGTGCCAGCAGCCAAGATGGTCAGACTTTGGGGGGAGGCGAGCAGTACTTC. Residues: CASSQDGQTLGGGEQYF.

The rearrangement joins TRBV5-1 to TRBJ2-1, with 7 bases fitting TRBD2. Trimming took 2 bases from V and 3 from J; bases not matched to a gene: 5. Germline V gene lookup returns CDR1 SGHRS and CDR2 YFSETQ. This CDR3 contains 15 residues. CDR3 coding DNA: TGCGCCAGCAGCTTATCTAGCGGCCGCTACAATGAGCAGTTCTTC. Encoded protein: CASSLSSGRYNEQFF.

The chain uses TRBV6-2 or TRBV6-3 and TRBJ1-2, with 8 bases identical to TRBD1. CDR3 length: 18 amino acids. Germline trimming cut 6 bases from V and 1 base from J; bases unmatched to any gene: 16. From germline, CDR1 is MNHEY and CDR2 SVGEGT. The CDR3 protein is CASSPAGFNRGYNYGYTF. DNA for the CDR3: TGTGCCAGCAGCCCTGCCGGGTTCAACAGGGGGTATAACTATGGCTACACCTTC.

This chain uses TRBV6-6 with TRBJ2-7, with 14 bases lining up with TRBD2. This CDR3 has 14 residues. Germline CDR1 is MNHNY and CDR2 is SVGAGI (reference sequence). J gave up 4 bases and V 6 bases, and 2 bases lay outside the gene matches. The CDR3 loop reads CASSRTSGRYEQYF. CDR3 bases: TGTGCCAGCAGCCGGACTAGCGGGAGGTACGAGCAGTACTTC.

V gene TRBV27 combines with J gene TRBJ2-1; D uncertain. V shed 5 bases and J shed 4 bases, with 9 bases lying between them. Germline CDR1 is MNHEY and CDR2 is SMNVEV (reference sequence). The CDR3 spans 13 residues. CDR3 sequence reads: CASSLPGYNEQFF. CDR3 DNA sequence: TGTGCCAGCAGTCTCCCAGGTTACAATGAGCAGTTCTTC.

CDR3 coding DNA: TGTGCCAGCAGCTCGGAGGGAGAGACCCAGTACTTC. Encoded protein: CASSSEGETQYF. The chain uses TRBV3-1 (or the pseudogene TRBV3-2) and TRBJ2-5; D may be TRBD2 (6 bases). The CDR3 spans 12 residues. V lost 5 bases to trimming and J lost 4 bases, with 8 bases between them. Germline values: CDR1 LGHDT, CDR2 YNNKEL (reference sequence).

The V gene is TRBV20-1, the J gene TRBJ2-2; 9 bases line up with TRBD2. This CDR3 has 17 residues. CDR1 DFQATT and CDR2 SNEGSKA come from the germline V gene (reference sequence). Trimming cost V 3 bases and J 2 bases; bases outside gene matches: 10. The CDR3 DNA reads as TGCAGTGCTAGTCACGGACTAGCGAAGGGCAACACCGGGGAGCTGTTTTTT. As protein: CSASHGLAKGNTGELFF.

This chain joins TRBV9 and TRBJ2-3; 9 bases are a match to TRBD2. CDR1 is SGDLS, CDR2 YYNGEE, per germline. V was pared by 4 bases and J by 4 bases, with 19 bases of the junction left unmatched. The CDR3 is made up of 19 amino acids. The CDR3 loop is CASSPSWAGGPSGADTQYF. The CDR3, as DNA: TGTGCCAGCAGCCCATCCTGGGCGGGAGGGCCCTCGGGTGCAGATACGCAGTATTTT.

This clone was counted between two and nine times. The chain carries TRBV7-7 and TRBJ2-3, with 7 bases matching TRBD1. The germline CDR1 and CDR2 sequences are SSHAT and FNYEAQ (reference sequence). This CDR3 region has 16 residues. J lost 3 bases, V lost 5 bases, and 11 bases had no gene match. CDR3 DNA sequence: TGTGCCAGCAGCCTTAACCGGGACAGAGGGACAGATACGCAGTATTTT. It is translated as CASSLNRDRGTDTQYF.

The CDR3 region is CASSQVTEFTEAFF. DNA for the CDR3: TGCGCCAGCAGCCAAGTCACAGAATTCACTGAAGCTTTCTTT. J is TRBJ1-1 and V is TRBV4-1; D uncertain. Looked up from germline, CDR1 is MGHRA and CDR2 is YSYEKL. The CDR3 length is 14 residues. Trimming stripped 1 base from V and 4 bases from J, with 10 bases between.

This clone was recorded a few times. This rearrangement joins TRBV9 to TRBJ1-2, with no clear D. V gave up 0 bases and J gave up 6 bases, with 15 bases separating them. The CDR3 covers 15 residues. Germline CDR1 reads SGDLS; CDR2 reads YYNGEE. The CDR3 region is CASSVEGGAVHGYTF. In nucleotides, the CDR3 is TGTGCCAGCAGCGTAGAAGGTGGAGCAGTTCATGGCTACACCTTC. Using reference TRBV9 and TRBJ1-2 for the parts outside the CDR3, the full variable domain is DSGVTQTPKHLITATGQRVTLRCSPRSGDLSVYWYQQSLDQGLQFLIQYYNGEERAKGNILERFSAQQFPDLHSELNLSSLELGDSALYFCASSVEGGAVHGYTFGSGTRLTVV.

The rearrangement joins TRBV7-9 to TRBJ1-3; D is uncertain. Germline loops: CDR1 SEHNR, CDR2 FQNEAQ (reference sequence). V shed 1 base and J shed 4 bases, with 8 bases lying between them. This CDR3 region has 14 residues. In nucleotides, the CDR3 is TGTGCCAGCAGCTTAGAAGGCGGAGGAAACACCATATATTTT. Translating gives CASSLEGGGNTIYF.

This rearrangement joins TRBV19 to TRBJ1-2, with 7 bases fitting TRBD1. The CDR3 sequence is 15 residues long. CDR1 and CDR2 from the germline V gene are LNHDA and SQIVND (reference sequence). V was clipped by 4 bases and J by 4 bases; unmatched bases: 9. CDR3 nucleotides: TGTGCCAGTAGTACCGTCGGGACAGCAGCCTATGGCTACACCTTC. Translation: CASSTVGTAAYGYTF.

This chain connects TRBV15 to TRBJ1-3, with TRBD1 as a possible D gene (6 bases). This CDR3 contains 17 residues. Deletions cut 6 bases from V and 2 bases from J, with 20 bases between. Germline-derived CDR1 and CDR2 are LNHNV and YYDKDF (reference sequence). CDR3 nucleotide sequence: TGTGCCACCAGACGGGATGATTTGGGGGCTGCTGGAAACACCATATATTTT. It codes for CATRRDDLGAAGNTIYF.

The chain uses TRBV5-6 and TRBJ2-3; no clear D gene. Trimming removed 2 bases from V and 0 bases from J, with 16 bases in between. The CDR3 is made up of 17 amino acids. Germline CDR1 SGHDT, CDR2 YYEEEE. The CDR3, as DNA: TGTGCCAGCAGCTTACTCCTGAGTTCGCCTAGCACAGATACGCAGTATTTT. Its translation is CASSLLLSSPSTDTQYF.

The chain recombines TRBV29-1 with TRBJ2-3; D may be TRBD1 (6 bases). CDR3 size: 15 residues. Germline CDR1 SQVTM, CDR2 ANQGSEA. V shed 4 bases and J shed 0 bases, with 14 bases lying between them. The CDR3 is CSVGIGGSSTDTQYF. The CDR3 DNA is TGCAGCGTTGGAATAGGGGGTTCTAGCACAGATACGCAGTATTTT.

This clone was seen a few times. The rearrangement links TRBV6-2 or TRBV6-3 to TRBJ2-2; D is unresolved. V was trimmed by 2 bases and J by 4 bases, leaving 11 bases between them. Looked up from germline, CDR1 is MNHEY and CDR2 is SVGEGT. There are 15 residues in the CDR3. The CDR3: CASSYTNWVTGELFF. In nucleotides, the CDR3 is TGTGCCAGCAGTTACACTAATTGGGTCACCGGGGAGCTGTTTTTT.

The table lists this clone with a count of one. The chain combines TRBV27 with TRBJ2-5, with D uncertain. V shed 3 bases and J shed 2 bases, with 7 bases lying between them. The CDR3 sequence is 13 residues long. The germline gives CDR1 MNHEY, CDR2 SMNVEV (reference sequence). The CDR3 reads CASSFVYQETQYF. CDR3 DNA sequence: TGTGCCAGCAGTTTCGTATATCAAGAGACCCAGTACTTC.

The V gene is TRBV6-5, the J gene TRBJ1-1; TRBD1 is a possible D gene (5 bases). Trimming removed 7 bases from V and 4 bases from J, with 16 bases in between. The CDR3 is 14 residues long. Germline-derived CDR1 and CDR2 are MNHEY and SVGAGI. CDR3 in amino acids: CASINRGHGTEAFF. CDR3 bases: TGTGCCAGCATTAATAGGGGCCATGGCACTGAAGCTTTCTTT.